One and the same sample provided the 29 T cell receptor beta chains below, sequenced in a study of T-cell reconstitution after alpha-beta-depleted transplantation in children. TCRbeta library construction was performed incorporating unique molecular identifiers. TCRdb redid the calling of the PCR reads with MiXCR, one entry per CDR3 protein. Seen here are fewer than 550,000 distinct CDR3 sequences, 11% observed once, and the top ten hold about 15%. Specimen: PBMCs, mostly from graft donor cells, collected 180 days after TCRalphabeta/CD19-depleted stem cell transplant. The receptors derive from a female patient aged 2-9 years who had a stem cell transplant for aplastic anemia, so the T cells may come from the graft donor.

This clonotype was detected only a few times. The CDR3 DNA reads TGTGCCAGCAGCATCAGTTTTTGGGGCGTCCAAGAGACCCAGTACTTC. It is translated as CASSISFWGVQETQYF. The V call is TRBV3-1, the J call TRBJ2-5; D possibly corresponds to TRBD1 (5 bases). The CDR3 totals 16 residues. V lost 5 bases and J lost 1, with 17 bases in between. Germline CDR1 LGHDT, CDR2 YNNKEL (reference sequence).

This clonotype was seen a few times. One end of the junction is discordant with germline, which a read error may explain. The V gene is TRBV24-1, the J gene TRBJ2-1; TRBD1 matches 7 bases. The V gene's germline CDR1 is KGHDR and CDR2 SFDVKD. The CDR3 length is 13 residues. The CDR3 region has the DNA TGTGCCACCGGTGACAGGGTCTACAATGAGCAGTTCTTC. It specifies CATGDRVYNEQFF.

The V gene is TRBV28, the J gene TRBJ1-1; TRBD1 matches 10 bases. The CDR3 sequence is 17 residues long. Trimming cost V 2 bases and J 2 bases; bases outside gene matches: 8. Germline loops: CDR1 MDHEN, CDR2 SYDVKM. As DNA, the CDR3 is TGTGCCAGCAGTTTAGAAGACAGGGGGCCCACTAACACTGAAGCTTTCTTT. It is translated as CASSLEDRGPTNTEAFF.

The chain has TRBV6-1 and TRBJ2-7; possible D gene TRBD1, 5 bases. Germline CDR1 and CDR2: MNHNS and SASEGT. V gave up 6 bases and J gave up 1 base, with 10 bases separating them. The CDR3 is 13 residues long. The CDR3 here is CASRVSGSYEQYF. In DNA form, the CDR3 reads TGTGCCAGCAGGGTGTCAGGGTCCTACGAGCAGTACTTC.

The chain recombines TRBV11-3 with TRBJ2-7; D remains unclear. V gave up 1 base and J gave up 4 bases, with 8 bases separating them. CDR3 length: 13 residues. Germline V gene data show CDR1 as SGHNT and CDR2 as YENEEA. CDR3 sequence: CASSLGGQYEQYV. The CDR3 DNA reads TGTGCCAGCAGCTTAGGGGGTCAATACGAGCAGTACGTC.

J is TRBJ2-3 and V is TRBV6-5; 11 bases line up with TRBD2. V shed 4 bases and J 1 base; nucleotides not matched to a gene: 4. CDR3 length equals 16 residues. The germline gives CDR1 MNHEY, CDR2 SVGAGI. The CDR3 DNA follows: TGTGCCAGCAGTTTAGCGGGAGGGCCGCGCACAGATACGCAGTATTTT. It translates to CASSLAGGPRTDTQYF.

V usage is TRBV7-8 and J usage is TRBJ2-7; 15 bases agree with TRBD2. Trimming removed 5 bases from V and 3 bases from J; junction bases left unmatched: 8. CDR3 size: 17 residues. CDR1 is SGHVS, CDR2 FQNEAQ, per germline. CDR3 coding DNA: TGTGCCAGCAGCCCTCCCGGACTAGCGGGAGGGGGCTACGAGCAGTACTTC. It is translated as CASSPPGLAGGGYEQYF.

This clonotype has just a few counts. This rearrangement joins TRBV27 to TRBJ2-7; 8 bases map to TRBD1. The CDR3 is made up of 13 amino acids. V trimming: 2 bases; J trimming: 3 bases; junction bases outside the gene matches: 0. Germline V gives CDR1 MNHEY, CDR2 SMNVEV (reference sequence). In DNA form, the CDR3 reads TGTGCCAGCAGTTTAGACAGGGGCTACGAGCAGTACGTC. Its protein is CASSLDRGYEQYV.

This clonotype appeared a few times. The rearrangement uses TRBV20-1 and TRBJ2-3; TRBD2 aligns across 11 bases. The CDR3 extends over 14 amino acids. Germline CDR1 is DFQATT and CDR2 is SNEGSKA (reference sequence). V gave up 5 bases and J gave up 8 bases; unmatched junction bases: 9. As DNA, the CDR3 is TGCAGTGCTGGGACTAGCGGCCCGCTCCCTACGCAGTATTTT. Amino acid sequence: CSAGTSGPLPTQYF.

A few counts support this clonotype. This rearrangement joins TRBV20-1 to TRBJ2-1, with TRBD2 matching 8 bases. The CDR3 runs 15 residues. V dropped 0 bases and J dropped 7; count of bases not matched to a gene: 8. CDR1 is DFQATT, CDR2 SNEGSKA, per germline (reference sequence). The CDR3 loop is CSARDSPGGRNEQFF. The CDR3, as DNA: TGCAGTGCTAGAGATTCCCCGGGAGGGAGAAATGAGCAGTTCTTC.

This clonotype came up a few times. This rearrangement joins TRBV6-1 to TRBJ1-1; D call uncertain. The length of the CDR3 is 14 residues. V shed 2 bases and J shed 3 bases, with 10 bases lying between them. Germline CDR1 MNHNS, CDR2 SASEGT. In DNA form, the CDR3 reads TGTGCCAGCAGTGAATACAAGGGAGACACTGAAGCTTTCTTT. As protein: CASSEYKGDTEAFF.

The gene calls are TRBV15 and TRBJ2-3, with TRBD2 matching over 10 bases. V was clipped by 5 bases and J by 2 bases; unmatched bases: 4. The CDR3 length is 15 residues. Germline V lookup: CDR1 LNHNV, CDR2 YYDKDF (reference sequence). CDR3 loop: CATSGLAENTDTQYF. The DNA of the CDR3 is TGTGCCACCAGCGGACTAGCGGAGAACACAGATACGCAGTATTTT. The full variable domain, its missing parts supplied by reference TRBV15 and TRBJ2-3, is DAMVIQNPRYQVTQFGKPVTLSCSQTLNHNVMYWYQQKSSQAPKLLFHYYDKDFNNEADTPDNFQSRRPNTSFCFLDIRSPGLGDTAMYLCATSGLAENTDTQYFGPGTRLTVL.

The DNA for the CDR3 is TGTGCCAGCAGTGTGGCCTACTCGAGCTCCTACGAGCAGTACTTC. Residues: CASSVAYSSSYEQYF. The chain combines TRBV6-1 with TRBJ2-7; D is ambiguous. The CDR3 is 15 amino acids. Trimming took off 4 bases at V and 0 bases at J, with 13 bases between the two ends. Germline V gene sequence: CDR1 MNHNS, CDR2 SASEGT.

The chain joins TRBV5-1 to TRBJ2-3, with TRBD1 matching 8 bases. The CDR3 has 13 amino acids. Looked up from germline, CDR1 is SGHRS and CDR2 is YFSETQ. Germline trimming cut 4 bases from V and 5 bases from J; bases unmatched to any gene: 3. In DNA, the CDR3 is TGCGCCAGCAGCGGACAGGGCCTAGATACGCAGTATTTT. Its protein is CASSGQGLDTQYF.

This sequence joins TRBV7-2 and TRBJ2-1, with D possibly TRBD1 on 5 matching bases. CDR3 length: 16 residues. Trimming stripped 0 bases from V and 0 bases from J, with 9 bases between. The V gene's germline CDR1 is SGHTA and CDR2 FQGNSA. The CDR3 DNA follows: TGTGCCAGCAGCTTAGCGCGCAGGGTCTCCTACAATGAGCAGTTCTTC. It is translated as CASSLARRVSYNEQFF.

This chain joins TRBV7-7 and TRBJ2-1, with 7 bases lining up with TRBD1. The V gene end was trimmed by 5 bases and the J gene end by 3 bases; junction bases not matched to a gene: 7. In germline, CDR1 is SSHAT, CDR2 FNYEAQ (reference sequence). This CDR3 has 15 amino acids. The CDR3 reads CASSPTGSIYNEQFF. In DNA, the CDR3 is TGTGCCAGCAGCCCGACAGGGTCCATCTACAATGAGCAGTTCTTC. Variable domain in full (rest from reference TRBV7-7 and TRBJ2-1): GAGVSQSPRYKVTKRGQDVTLRCDPISSHATLYWYQQALGQGPEFLTYFNYEAQPDKSGLPSDRFSAERPEGSISTLTIQRTEQRDSAMYRCASSPTGSIYNEQFFGPGTRLTVL.

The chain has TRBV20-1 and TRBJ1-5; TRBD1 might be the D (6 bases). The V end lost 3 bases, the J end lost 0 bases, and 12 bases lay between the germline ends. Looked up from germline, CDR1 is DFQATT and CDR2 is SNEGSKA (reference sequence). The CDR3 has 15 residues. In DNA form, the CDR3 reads TGCAGTGCTAGGAGTAGGGGGTATAGCAATCAGCCCCAGCATTTT. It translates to CSARSRGYSNQPQHF.

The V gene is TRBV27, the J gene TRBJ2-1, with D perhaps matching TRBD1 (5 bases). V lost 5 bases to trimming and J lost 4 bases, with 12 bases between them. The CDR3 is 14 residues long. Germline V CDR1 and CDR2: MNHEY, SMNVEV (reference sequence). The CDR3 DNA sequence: TGTGCCAGCAGTCCGACAGACGTTTACAATGAGCAGTTCTTC. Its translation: CASSPTDVYNEQFF.

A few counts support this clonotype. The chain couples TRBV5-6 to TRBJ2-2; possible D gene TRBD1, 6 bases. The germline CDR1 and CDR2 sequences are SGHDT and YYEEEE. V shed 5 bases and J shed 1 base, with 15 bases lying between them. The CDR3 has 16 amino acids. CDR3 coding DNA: TGTGCCAGCAGTTTGACCGGGACAATGAACACCGGGGAGCTGTTTTTT. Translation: CASSLTGTMNTGELFF.

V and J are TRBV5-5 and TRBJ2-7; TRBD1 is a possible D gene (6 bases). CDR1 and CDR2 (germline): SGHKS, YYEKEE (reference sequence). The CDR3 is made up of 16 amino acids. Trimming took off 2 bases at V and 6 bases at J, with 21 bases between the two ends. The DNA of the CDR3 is TGTGCCAGCAGCTTTGAATCCCGCACAGGGATTGGCGAGCAGTACGTC. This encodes CASSFESRTGIGEQYV.

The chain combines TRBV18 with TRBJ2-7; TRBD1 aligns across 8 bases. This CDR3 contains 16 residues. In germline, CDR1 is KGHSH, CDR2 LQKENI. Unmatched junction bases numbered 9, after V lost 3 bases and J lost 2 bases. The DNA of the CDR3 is TGTGCCAGCTCACCTTATGGACAGGGAAGGCCCTACGAGCAGTACGTC. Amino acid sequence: CASSPYGQGRPYEQYV.

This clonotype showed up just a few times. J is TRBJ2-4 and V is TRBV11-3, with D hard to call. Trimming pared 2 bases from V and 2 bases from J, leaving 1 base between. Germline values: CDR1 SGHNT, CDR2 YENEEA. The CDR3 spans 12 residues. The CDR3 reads CASSLSKNIQYF. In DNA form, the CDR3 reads TGTGCCAGCAGCTTATCCAAAAACATTCAGTACTTC.

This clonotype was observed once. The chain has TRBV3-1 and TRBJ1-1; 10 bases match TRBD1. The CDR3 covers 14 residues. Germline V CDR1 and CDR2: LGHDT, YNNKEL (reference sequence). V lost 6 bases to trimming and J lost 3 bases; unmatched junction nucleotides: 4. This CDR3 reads CASRDRGEYTEAFF. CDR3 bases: TGTGCCAGCAGGGACAGGGGGGAATACACTGAAGCTTTCTTT.

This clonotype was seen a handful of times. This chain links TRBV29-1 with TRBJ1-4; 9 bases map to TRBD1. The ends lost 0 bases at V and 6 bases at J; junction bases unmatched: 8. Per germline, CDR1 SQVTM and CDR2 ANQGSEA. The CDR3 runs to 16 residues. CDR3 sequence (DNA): TGCAGCGTTGAAGAGAGACCGGGACAGGGAGATGAAAAACTGTTTTTT. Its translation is CSVEERPGQGDEKLFF.

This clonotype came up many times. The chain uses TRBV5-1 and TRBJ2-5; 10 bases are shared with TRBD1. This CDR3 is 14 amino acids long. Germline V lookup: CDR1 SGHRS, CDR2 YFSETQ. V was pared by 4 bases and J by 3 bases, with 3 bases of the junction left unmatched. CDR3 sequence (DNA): TGCGCCAGCAGCGGCGGGACAGGGGAAGAGACCCAGTACTTC. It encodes CASSGGTGEETQYF.

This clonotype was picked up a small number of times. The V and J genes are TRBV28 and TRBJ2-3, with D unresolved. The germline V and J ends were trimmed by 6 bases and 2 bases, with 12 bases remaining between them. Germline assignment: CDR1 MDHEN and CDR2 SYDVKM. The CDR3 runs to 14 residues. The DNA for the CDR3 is TGTGCCAGCAGCCCCCCCCCTATCACAGATACGCAGTATTTT. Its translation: CASSPPPITDTQYF.

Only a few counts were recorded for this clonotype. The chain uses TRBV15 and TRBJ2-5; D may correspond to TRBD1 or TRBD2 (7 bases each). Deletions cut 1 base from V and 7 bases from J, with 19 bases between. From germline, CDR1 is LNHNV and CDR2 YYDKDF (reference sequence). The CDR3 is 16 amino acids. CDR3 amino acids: CATSRAGRGGLWTQYF. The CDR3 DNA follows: TGTGCCACCAGCAGAGCCGGCAGGGGGGGACTCTGGACCCAGTACTTC.

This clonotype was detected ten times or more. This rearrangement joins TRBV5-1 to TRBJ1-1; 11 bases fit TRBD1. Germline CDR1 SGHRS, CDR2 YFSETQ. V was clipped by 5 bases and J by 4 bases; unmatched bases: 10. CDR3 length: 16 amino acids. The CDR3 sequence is CASRTWTGGAGTEAFF. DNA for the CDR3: TGCGCCAGCAGAACCTGGACAGGGGGCGCCGGCACTGAAGCTTTCTTT.

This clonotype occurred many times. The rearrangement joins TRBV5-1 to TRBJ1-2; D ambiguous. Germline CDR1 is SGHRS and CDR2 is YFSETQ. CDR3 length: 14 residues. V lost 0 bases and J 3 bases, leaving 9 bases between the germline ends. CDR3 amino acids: CASSLGAVDYGYTF. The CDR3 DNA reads TGCGCCAGCAGCTTGGGGGCAGTCGACTATGGCTACACCTTC.